A selection of T cell receptor beta chains follows, all from one sample in a study of CD8+CD57+ T cells in acquired aplastic anemia. TCRdb redid the calling of the reads with MiXCR, one entry per CDR3 protein. Here the sample spans roughly 190,000 distinct CDR3 sequences, about 53% being singletons. Input material: sorted CD4+, CD8+, or CD8+CD57+ T cells (not recorded which) from PBMCs. All receptors derive from a human donor in good health, serving as a control. Each CDR3 is given with its conserved first and last residue. A D gene is named only where the DNA matches it firmly. Not every row has a clone size; where given, it reads once, few, many or a size class.

clone_size j_call d_call v_call cdr3_nt cdr3_aa
many TRBJ1-3 - TRBV2 TGTGCCAGCAGTGAAAGTCTGGACTCTGGAAACACCATATATTTT CASSESLDSGNTIYF
- TRBJ1-3 TRBD1 TRBV27 TGTGCCAGCAGTTTAACGGGACAGAGCGCCTTTTTTGAAAACACCATATATTTT CASSLTGQSAFFENTIYF
many TRBJ2-2 - TRBV5-5 TGTGCCAGCAGCACCGGACATGGCGCCACCGGGGAGCTGTTTTTT CASSTGHGATGELFF
- TRBJ1-5 TRBD1 TRBV10-3 TGTGCCATCAGTGAGTCGGGACAGGGGTTCCCCAATCAGCCCCAGCATTTT CAISESGQGFPNQPQHF
few TRBJ2-7 - TRBV7-3 TGTGCCAGCAGCTTCGACAGCTACGAGCAGTACTTC CASSFDSYEQYF
- TRBJ2-5 - TRBV5-1 TGCGCCTGCAGCTTGGTTGCGGGTCTGGAAGAGACCCAGTACTTC CACSLVAGLEETQYF
many TRBJ1-2 - TRBV28 TGTGCCAGCAGCCACTCCTTCGACTATGGCTACACCTTC CASSHSFDYGYTF
- TRBJ1-1 - TRBV7-9 TGTGCCAGCAGCTTAGTCAGCCCGGGACACTCGAACACTGAAGCTTTCTTT CASSLVSPGHSNTEAFF
- TRBJ1-6 TRBD1 TRBV6-1 TGTGCCAGCAGAGGATCACAGGGGCCATCACCCCTCCACTTT CASRGSQGPSPLHF
once TRBJ1-6 - TRBV2 TGTGCCAGCAGTGTAGGTATGGAGTCACCCCTCCACTTT CASSVGMESPLHF
- TRBJ1-2 - TRBV7-6 TGTGCCAGCAGCTTAGACGGAGGACATAACGACTATGGCTACACCTTC CASSLDGGHNDYGYTF
many TRBJ2-7 - TRBV3-1 TGTGCCAGCGCCCCCTCAATCTCCTACGAGCAGTACTTC CASAPSISYEQYF
- TRBJ1-2 - TRBV28 TGTGCCAGCAGTCCCCCCCGGGGAAACTATGGCTACACCTTC CASSPPRGNYGYTF
- TRBJ2-1 - TRBV2 TGTGCCAGCAAGAGCTCCTACAATGAGCAGTTCTTC CASKSSYNEQFF
many TRBJ2-7 TRBD1 TRBV10-3 TGTGCCATCAGTGTGGGGACAGGGGTCTCCTACGAGCAGTACTTC CAISVGTGVSYEQYF
many TRBJ2-5 - TRBV7-2 TGTGCCAGCAGCTTAGTAGTTGATACCTCGTACCAAGAGACCCAGTACTTC CASSLVVDTSYQETQYF
many TRBJ1-5 - TRBV7-8 TGTGCCAGCAGCTTAGTAGGTCAGGGAGGCAATCAGCCCCAGCATTTT CASSLVGQGGNQPQHF
few TRBJ1-3 - TRBV3-1 TGTGCCAGCAGCCCGAACGAGCAACGGATCTCTGGAAACACCATATATTTT CASSPNEQRISGNTIYF
many TRBJ2-2 - TRBV2 TGTGCCAGCCAGGGAGGCACCGGGGAGCTGTTTTTT CASQGGTGELFF
many TRBJ2-3 - TRBV7-3 TGTGCCAGCAGCTTATGGGGGACAATGGACACAGATACGCAGTATTTT CASSLWGTMDTDTQYF
many TRBJ1-1 - TRBV28 TGTGCCAGCAGTTTAAGGACACTCACTGAAGCTTTCTTT CASSLRTLTEAFF
few TRBJ2-1 - TRBV2 TGTGCCAGCACAGGATTTGTGAGCGGTTCCGCCAATGAGCAGTTCTTC CASTGFVSGSANEQFF
- TRBJ2-2 TRBD1 TRBV20-1 TGCAGTGCTAACATCCCGGGACAGGGTGGGTTCACCGGGGAGCTGTTTTTT CSANIPGQGGFTGELFF
few TRBJ2-5 TRBD1 TRBV4-1 TGCGCCAGCAGCCAAAGAATTAGGGGGACAGCCCAAGAGACCCAGTACTTC CASSQRIRGTAQETQYF
- TRBJ1-1 TRBD1 TRBV5-1 TGCACCAGCAGCGCAGGGGACAGTTCGAACACTGAAGCTTTCTTT CTSSAGDSSNTEAFF
few TRBJ1-2 - TRBV15 TGTGCCACCAGCAGAGAAAGGGAGGCAGGGGTCTATGGCTACACCTTC CATSREREAGVYGYTF
few TRBJ2-7 TRBD1 TRBV19 TGTGCCAGCTCACCACCCGCAGGGGGCTACGAGCAGTACTTC CASSPPAGGYEQYF
- TRBJ1-2 - TRBV12-3/TRBV12-4 TGTGCCAGCAGACTGGACAATAACTATGGCTACACCTTC CASRLDNNYGYTF
many TRBJ2-2 - TRBV10-3 TGTGCCACCTGGGGCGGGGGCGGGAACACCGGGGAGCTGTTTTTT CATWGGGGNTGELFF
- TRBJ2-7 TRBD2 TRBV2 TGTGCCAGCAGTCCGAGTACTAGCGGGAACCCCGAGCAGTACTTC CASSPSTSGNPEQYF
- TRBJ2-3 TRBD2 TRBV2 TGTGCCAGCAGTGCCGGTAGCGGGGGCCCCACAGATACGCAGTATTTT CASSAGSGGPTDTQYF
many TRBJ1-2 - TRBV27 TGTGCCCCCCGCGGTGGCTACACCTTC CAPRGGYTF
- TRBJ1-6 TRBD1 TRBV25-1 TGTGCCAGCAGTGTGTGGGACAGGAGACTGCGTTCACCCCTCCACTTT CASSVWDRRLRSPLHF
- TRBJ1-5 - TRBV30 TGTGCCTGGAGTATTGGGTCGGGAGGGGTGCCCCAGCATTTT CAWSIGSGGVPQHF
- TRBJ1-2 - TRBV25-1 TGTGCCAGCAGTAGAGGGTTACCCTATGGCTACACCTTC CASSRGLPYGYTF
many TRBJ2-7 - TRBV2 TGTGCCAGCAGTGGGACACGCTCCTACGAGCAGTACTTC CASSGTRSYEQYF
- TRBJ1-6 - TRBV7-2 TGTGCCAGCAGCCGCCGCGCACAGCCTATCTCCTATAATTCACCCCTCCACTTT CASSRRAQPISYNSPLHF
few TRBJ2-3 - TRBV7-2 TGTGCCAGCAGCATCAGCGGCCTCACAGATACGCGGCATTTT CASSISGLTDTRHF
many TRBJ1-1 - TRBV10-3 TGTGCCATCAGTGAGAGGGGGGTCGACACTGAAGCTTTCTTT CAISERGVDTEAFF
many TRBJ2-5 TRBD2 TRBV11-2 TGTGCCAGCAGCTCGACTAGCGGAGAGACCCAGTACTTC CASSSTSGETQYF
- TRBJ1-4 - TRBV20-1 TGCAGTGCTGGAAGAACGGGAAAACTGTTTTTT CSAGRTGKLFF
many TRBJ2-1 TRBD1 TRBV9 TGTGCCAGCAGCCCCACAGGGGGATCCTACAATGAGCAGTTCTTC CASSPTGGSYNEQFF
- TRBJ1-6 - TRBV2 TGTGCCAGCAGCGTAGAAGGGCAAGGAGATTCACCCCTCCACTTT CASSVEGQGDSPLHF
- TRBJ1-1 TRBD1 TRBV6-5 TGTGCCAGCTCGGAGGGACAGCTCGGAGGCACTGAAGCTTTCTTT CASSEGQLGGTEAFF
many TRBJ1-4 - TRBV7-8 TGTGCCAGCAGCTTAGGGGCGACAGTCGACGAAAAACTGTTTTTT CASSLGATVDEKLFF
- TRBJ1-2 - TRBV7-9 TGTGCCAGCAGCCAACATCAGGGTCTTGGATATGGCTACACCTTC CASSQHQGLGYGYTF
many TRBJ2-5 - TRBV6-5 TGTGCCAGCAGTTACGGGAGCACAGGAAGGGAGACCCAGTACTTC CASSYGSTGRETQYF
- TRBJ1-6 - TRBV10-3 TGTGCCACCCAGGGTAGAGTCGATAATTCACCCCTCCACTTT CATQGRVDNSPLHF
- TRBJ1-2 TRBD1 TRBV29-1 TGCAGCGTGGGAACAGGGGGGCCCTATGGCTACACCTTC CSVGTGGPYGYTF